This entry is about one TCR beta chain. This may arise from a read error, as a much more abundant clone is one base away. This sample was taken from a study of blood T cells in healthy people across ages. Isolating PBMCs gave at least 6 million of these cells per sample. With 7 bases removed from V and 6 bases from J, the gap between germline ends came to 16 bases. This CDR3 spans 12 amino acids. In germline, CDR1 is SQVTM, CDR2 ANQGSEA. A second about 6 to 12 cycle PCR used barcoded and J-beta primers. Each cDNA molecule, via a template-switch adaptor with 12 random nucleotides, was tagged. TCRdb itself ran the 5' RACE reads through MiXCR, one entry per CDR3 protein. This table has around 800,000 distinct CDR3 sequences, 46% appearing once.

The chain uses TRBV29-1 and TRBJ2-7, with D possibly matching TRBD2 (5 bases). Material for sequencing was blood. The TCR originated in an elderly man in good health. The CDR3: CSGGSEAGEQYF. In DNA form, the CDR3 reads TGCAGCGGTGGGAGCGAGGCGGGCGAGCAGTACTTC.